This TCR beta chain originates from a study of shared clonotypes between healthy human individuals. Profiled with immunoSEQ multiplex PCR; TCRdb holds only in-frame clones, not every one. The profile covers about 1 million clones, with around 75% appearing a single time and about 1.5% taken by the ten largest. This clone has a count of ten or more. Germline V gene data show CDR1 as MNHEY and CDR2 as SVGAGI. V shed 6 bases and J shed 8 bases, with 10 bases lying between them. The CDR3 totals 11 residues. The receptor was derived from a man in his late teens or twenties in good health. Sample: memory CD4+ T cells sorted from blood. Subset described: CD45RA-negative fraction. The chain is built from TRBV6-5 and TRBJ1-2; D not certain. The CDR3 DNA is TGTGCCAGCAGATCGATGGTCGGCTACACCTTC. Encoded protein: CASRSMVGYTF.